A selection of T cell receptor beta chains follows, all from one sample in a study of blood T cell repertoires in COVID-19. Data came from immunoSEQ multiplex PCR; TCRdb stores just in-frame clones and leaves some out. The data contain approximately 150,000 clones, around 82% of them singletons. Input material: peripheral blood. These receptor sequences come from a man between 60 and 75 years old with acute or convalescent COVID-19. The CDR3 runs from the conserved cysteine through the conserved F or W.

J | V | CDR3
TRBJ2-7 | TRBV5-6 | CASIGRGRSSYEQYF
TRBJ1-1 | TRBV28 | CASPSGTGGVNTEAFF
TRBJ2-7 | TRBV7-2 | CASSLAGQGYEQYF
TRBJ1-4 | TRBV11-2 | CASSLGGYLATNEKLFF
TRBJ1-1 | TRBV6-5 | CASSCSGTGCTEAFF
TRBJ2-1 | TRBV5-4 | CASSSASTAYNEQFF
TRBJ2-1 | TRBV19 | CASRNIAGASYNEQFF
TRBJ2-2 | TRBV6-6 | CASTELGTRSGGELFF
TRBJ1-6 | TRBV28 | CASSSYLWGRNSPLHF
TRBJ1-5 | TRBV19 | CASSIGTVPSNQPQHF
TRBJ2-7 | TRBV6-4 | CASRSRDRGEGSYEQYF
TRBJ1-3 | TRBV11-2 | CASSLSSRGQDTIYF
TRBJ2-2 | TRBV5-1 | CASSLGTDVGELFF
TRBJ1-2 | TRBV5-1 | CASSPDPTGANYGYTF
TRBJ2-3 | TRBV3-1/TRBV3-2 | CASSYQTRQADTQYF
TRBJ2-7 | TRBV28 | CASSFSGNPYEQYF
TRBJ2-5 | TRBV7-2 | CASSPLGERQETQYF
TRBJ2-7 | TRBV6-2/TRBV6-3 | CASSYSSRSYEQYF
TRBJ1-1 | TRBV6-5 | CASSYQGITEAFF
TRBJ2-1 | TRBV7-9 | CASSLVSWGAPYNEQFF
TRBJ2-5 | TRBV7-8 | CASSLRQGAGETQYF
TRBJ2-2 | TRBV6-5 | CASTRWQNTGELFF
TRBJ1-3 | TRBV18 | CASQRTVIGSGNTIYF
TRBJ1-1 | TRBV5-6 | CASSSTTMGAGTEAFF
TRBJ2-2 | TRBV18 | CASSMAQKSGELFF
TRBJ1-3 | TRBV30 | CAWSWSSGNTIYF
TRBJ2-7 | TRBV6-6 | CASSRKTSGSYEQYF
TRBJ2-7 | TRBV30 | CAWSIDYEQYF
TRBJ1-6 | TRBV15 | CATSASRSPLHF
TRBJ2-1 | TRBV9 | CASSVRQGRVNEQFF
TRBJ2-1 | TRBV18 | CASSPPNQGYRNNEQFF
TRBJ1-4 | TRBV5-1 | CASSSGTGGSEKLFF
TRBJ2-1 | TRBV3-1/TRBV3-2 | CASSQEGSSYNEQFF
TRBJ2-1 | TRBV7-6 | CASSRLAADGDEQFF
TRBJ2-1 | TRBV5-5 | CASSGRGGAGSYNEQFF
TRBJ1-4 | TRBV5-1 | CASSMDSANEKLFF
TRBJ2-3 | TRBV5-1 | CASSSIPSTDTQYF
TRBJ2-5 | TRBV4-1 | CASSQPLRGPGRETQYF
TRBJ2-7 | TRBV14 | CASSQEQAPYEQYF
TRBJ1-6 | TRBV5-1 | CASMSDRGGSPLHF
TRBJ2-5 | TRBV27 | CASRSPSYF
TRBJ2-7 | TRBV30 | CAWRKGSSYEQYF
TRBJ2-7 | TRBV29-1 | CSVGGLSSGEQYF
TRBJ2-3 | TRBV2 | CASPSTSGGDTQYF
TRBJ2-7 | TRBV27 | CASSYRLAGRYEQYF
TRBJ2-1 | TRBV3-1/TRBV3-2 | CASSQGIGGYEQFF
TRBJ2-3 | TRBV15 | CATRATSGSSDTQYF
TRBJ2-6 | TRBV27 | CASSFTPPGANVLTF
TRBJ1-2 | TRBV6-1 | CASSEGAALRGYTF
TRBJ1-1 | TRBV20-1 | CSASQGTEAFF
TRBJ1-3 | TRBV13 | CASSARQGGGNTIYF
TRBJ2-5 | TRBV15 | CATSTTEEGAETQYF
TRBJ2-3 | TRBV7-8 | CASSSGTSGRASEDTQYF
TRBJ1-1 | TRBV18 | CASSQQRTGTGGVTEAFF
TRBJ2-7 | TRBV24-1 | CATRRRGGSSYEQYF
TRBJ1-1 | TRBV30 | CAWREGTGNTEAFF
TRBJ2-7 | TRBV30 | CAWSRTGEGGYEQYF
TRBJ1-1 | TRBV11-1 | CASRTGKNTEAFF
TRBJ2-1 | TRBV5-8 | CASRQRGSSYNEQFF